What follows are 27 T cell receptor beta chains derived from one specimen sequenced in a study of blood T cell repertoires in COVID-19. Here immunoSEQ multiplex PCR was the method, and the copy in TCRdb shows in-frame clones only, minus some. The sample contains tens of thousands of clones, 75% to 90% of which appear only once. Sequencing was done on a sample of peripheral blood. Receptor source: a woman in her sixties or seventies with acute or convalescent COVID-19.

The gene calls are TRBV2 and TRBJ1-1; TRBD1 aligns across 8 bases. Germline CDR1 SNHLY, CDR2 FYNNEI. Trimming at V came to 7 bases and at J to 6 bases, leaving 10 bases not matched to a gene. CDR3 length equals 14 residues. CDR3 residues: CASILDRVGAEAFF. CDR3 coding DNA: TGTGCCAGCATCTTGGACAGGGTCGGCGCTGAAGCTTTCTTT.

This clone was seen more than once but under ten times. The CDR3: CASSPLAGGPDTQYF. CDR3 nucleotide sequence: TGCGCCAGCAGCCCTCTAGCGGGGGGGCCAGATACGCAGTATTTT. This chain connects TRBV5-1 to TRBJ2-3, with TRBD2 identical over 12 bases. Losses at the gene ends were 4 bases for V and 4 bases for J; bases not matched to a gene: 4. Germline values: CDR1 SGHRS, CDR2 YFSETQ. The CDR3 runs to 15 residues.

This chain uses TRBV27 with TRBJ1-2; 7 bases map to TRBD1. The CDR3 loop spans 13 amino acids. Looked up from germline, CDR1 is MNHEY and CDR2 is SMNVEV (reference sequence). V gave up 3 bases and J gave up 7 bases; unmatched junction bases: 5. The CDR3 region is CASSFTTGAGYTF. CDR3 in DNA: TGTGCCAGCAGTTTCACTACAGGGGCTGGCTACACCTTC.

The CDR3 reads CASSLATGDQPQHF. The CDR3 coding sequence is TGTGCCAGCAGCTTAGCCACAGGGGATCAGCCCCAGCATTTT. The chain is built from TRBV7-9 and TRBJ1-5; 7 bases fit TRBD1. V dropped 0 bases and J dropped 5; count of bases not matched to a gene: 1. In germline, CDR1 is SEHNR, CDR2 FQNEAQ (reference sequence). CDR3 length: 14 amino acids. The full variable domain, completed using reference TRBV7-9 and TRBJ1-5, is DTGVSQNPRHKITKRGQNVTFRCDPISEHNRLYWYRQTLGQGPEFLTYFQNEAQLEKSRLLSDRFSAERPKGSFSTLEIQRTEQGDSAMYLCASSLATGDQPQHFGDGTRLSIL.

The chain uses TRBV13 and TRBJ1-1; D is undetermined. The CDR3 loop spans 13 amino acids. V lost 5 bases to trimming and J lost 3 bases, with 10 bases between them. Germline V gene lookup returns CDR1 PRHDT and CDR2 FYEKMQ (reference sequence). As DNA, the CDR3 is TGTGCCAGCAGCCTAACAGAGTACACTGAAGCTTTCTTT. It encodes CASSLTEYTEAFF.

This chain connects TRBV5-1 to TRBJ2-1; 11 bases map to TRBD2. This CDR3 has 15 amino acids. The germline CDR1 and CDR2 sequences are SGHRS and YFSETQ. V lost 3 bases, J lost 8 bases, and 7 bases stayed unmatched. CDR3 nucleotides: TGCGCCAGCAGCTATAGCGGGGGGGCTGGAGATGAGCAGTTCTTC. This encodes CASSYSGGAGDEQFF.

The CDR3 region has the DNA TGTGCCAGCGCGAACAGGGGGCTGGGGGAGACCCAGTACTTC. Translation gives CASANRGLGETQYF. The V and J genes are TRBV19 and TRBJ2-5; 9 nucleotides line up with TRBD1. The J segment lost 5 bases and the V segment lost 9 bases, leaving 10 bases of the junction unmatched. This CDR3 has 14 residues. The germline V gene encodes CDR1 LNHDA and CDR2 SQIVND (reference sequence).

This chain uses TRBV19 with TRBJ1-1; no reliable D call. The CDR3 covers 13 residues. Looked up from germline, CDR1 is LNHDA and CDR2 is SQIVND (reference sequence). Trimming took 4 bases from V and 3 from J, leaving 9 bases between them. CDR3 sequence (DNA): TGTGCCAGTAGTAACAGTAGATACACTGAAGCTTTCTTT. The encoded protein is CASSNSRYTEAFF.

The genes are TRBV10-3 and TRBJ2-3, with 7 bases fitting TRBD1. The V and J ends lost 2 bases and 2 bases, in that order; junction bases with no gene match: 7. Germline V gene sequence: CDR1 ENHRY, CDR2 SYGVKD. This CDR3 contains 16 residues. The CDR3 region is CAISEGQAGFTDTQYF. For the CDR3, the DNA is TGTGCCATCAGTGAGGGACAGGCGGGTTTCACAGATACGCAGTATTTT.

CDR3 region: CASSAGSGNQPQHF. DNA of the CDR3: TGTGCCAGCAGCGCAGGCTCTGGCAATCAGCCCCAGCATTTT. The genes are TRBV13 and TRBJ1-5; D ambiguous. V gave up 5 bases and J gave up 2 bases, with 10 bases separating them. Per germline, CDR1 PRHDT and CDR2 FYEKMQ (reference sequence). The CDR3 spans 14 residues.

V is TRBV7-2 and J is TRBJ1-3, with D perhaps TRBD1 (5 bases). Trimming took 5 bases from V and 0 from J, leaving 14 bases between them. CDR1 is SGHTA, CDR2 FQGNSA, per germline. This CDR3 is built from 16 residues. The DNA for the CDR3 is TGTGCCAGCAGCCGCTACCCGACAGCCTCTGGAAACACCATATATTTT. Amino acids: CASSRYPTASGNTIYF.

V is TRBV29-1 and J is TRBJ2-1, with TRBD2 matching over 7 bases. V lost 4 bases to trimming and J lost 5 bases; unmatched junction nucleotides: 5. The CDR3 runs 13 residues. The germline V gene has CDR1 SQVTM and CDR2 ANQGSEA. CDR3 DNA: TGCAGCGTTGGTGCGGGGGAGAACAATGAGCAGTTCTTC. Translating it yields CSVGAGENNEQFF.

The genes are TRBV7-2 and TRBJ2-2, with 15 nucleotides matching TRBD2. The CDR3 covers 17 residues. With V trimmed by 5 bases and J by 5 bases, 6 bases remained unmatched. CDR1 and CDR2 (germline): SGHTA, FQGNSA. CDR3 nucleotides: TGTGCCAGCAGCCCCGCAGGGACTAGCGGGGGGACCGGGGAGCTGTTTTTT. It is translated as CASSPAGTSGGTGELFF.

This CDR3 is CASSPRTSLSYNEQFF. CDR3 DNA sequence: TGCGCCAGCAGCCCAAGGACTAGTCTATCCTACAATGAGCAGTTCTTC. V is TRBV5-1 and J is TRBJ2-1; 7 bases match TRBD2. With 4 bases clipped from V and 1 base from J, the junction kept 8 bases outside the gene matches. The germline V gene has CDR1 SGHRS and CDR2 YFSETQ. The CDR3 is 16 amino acids. Full variable domain (missing parts from reference TRBV5-1 and TRBJ2-1): KAGVTQTPRYLIKTRGQQVTLSCSPISGHRSVSWYQQTPGQGLQFLFEYFSETQRNKGNFPGRFSGRQFSNSRSEMNVSTLELGDSALYLCASSPRTSLSYNEQFFGPGTRLTVL.

V and J are TRBV7-2 and TRBJ1-1, with TRBD1 as a possible D gene (6 bases). The V end lost 2 bases, the J end lost 3 bases, and 19 bases lay between the germline ends. The CDR3 extends over 17 amino acids. Germline assignment: CDR1 SGHTA and CDR2 FQGNSA. The CDR3, as DNA: TGTGCCAGCAGCTTATTTGGTGCCTACAGGGTGGACACTGAAGCTTTCTTT. Protein product: CASSLFGAYRVDTEAFF.

The gene calls are TRBV2 and TRBJ2-2; TRBD2 matches at 11 bases. This CDR3 has 22 amino acids. V gave up 2 bases and J gave up 5 bases; unmatched junction bases: 22. CDR1 is SNHLY and CDR2 is FYNNEI in the germline V gene. Here the CDR3 reads CASSETAYPAALAGDRTGELFF. In DNA form, the CDR3 reads TGTGCCAGCAGTGAAACCGCTTACCCCGCGGCACTAGCGGGGGATCGAACCGGGGAGCTGTTTTTT.

The V call is TRBV5-6, the J call TRBJ1-1; weak D call: TRBD1 (5 bases). This CDR3 is 13 amino acids long. With 5 bases removed from V and 1 base from J, the gap between germline ends came to 9 bases. The germline V gene has CDR1 SGHDT and CDR2 YYEEEE. CDR3 loop: CASRFGGNTEAFF. CDR3 in DNA: TGTGCCAGCAGGTTCGGGGGGAACACTGAAGCTTTCTTT.

This clone was seen a few times. The V gene is TRBV7-2, the J gene TRBJ1-2, with a weak D call TRBD1 (6 bases). With 5 bases removed from V and 7 bases from J, the gap between germline ends came to 20 bases. The germline V gene has CDR1 SGHTA and CDR2 FQGNSA. This CDR3 spans 15 amino acids. The CDR3 here is CASSRRGLGSIGYTF. The CDR3 DNA sequence: TGTGCCAGCAGCCGCAGGGGTCTGGGGTCTATTGGCTACACCTTC.

This clone was picked up one time. The V and J genes are TRBV4-3 and TRBJ1-6; D uncertain. CDR3 length: 15 residues. Trimming removed 0 bases at V and 7 bases at J, with 10 bases between. Germline lookup yields CDR1 LGHNA and CDR2 YSLEER. The CDR3 DNA sequence: TGCGCCAGCAGCCAAGAACAGAGTTCCAATTCACCCCTCCACTTT. This sequence encodes CASSQEQSSNSPLHF.

This clone was observed a handful of times. This chain joins TRBV6-5 and TRBJ1-6; 7 bases are shared with TRBD1. Germline CDR1 and CDR2: MNHEY and SVGAGI. This CDR3 has 16 amino acids. Trimming cost V 2 bases and J 9 bases; bases outside gene matches: 10. This CDR3 is CASSYPGQAPFSPLHF. The CDR3 bases are TGTGCCAGCAGTTACCCCGGACAGGCTCCCTTTTCACCCCTCCACTTT.

This sequence joins TRBV15 and TRBJ2-4; 8 positions agree with TRBD2. V lost 4 bases, J lost 8 bases, and 4 bases stayed unmatched. Germline V gene data show CDR1 as LNHNV and CDR2 as YYDKDF (reference sequence). This CDR3 contains 13 residues. The chain's CDR3 is CATSTLRGDIQYF. The CDR3 nucleotides read TGTGCCACCAGCACACTGCGGGGGGACATTCAGTACTTC.

In nucleotides, the CDR3 is TGTGCCAGCACAGGGCCCGGGGAGCTGTTTTTT. As protein: CASTGPGELFF. The J gene is TRBJ2-2, the V gene TRBV2; D is possibly TRBD1 (5 bases). Germline V lookup: CDR1 SNHLY, CDR2 FYNNEI. The V end was cut by 7 bases, the J end by 6 bases, with 6 bases between. The CDR3 runs 11 residues.

The chain couples TRBV4-1 to TRBJ1-5; no definite D call. Between the trimmed V and J ends, which lost 1 base and 7 bases, there was a span of 11 bases. The CDR3 sequence is 14 residues long. Looked up from germline, CDR1 is MGHRA and CDR2 is YSYEKL. DNA of the CDR3: TGCGCCAGCAGCCAAGGATTGGGGAGCCAGCCCCAGCATTTT. This translates into CASSQGLGSQPQHF.

This sequence joins TRBV3-1 (or the pseudogene TRBV3-2) and TRBJ1-5; 7 positions agree with TRBD1. After removal of 3 bases from V and 6 bases from J, the junction contained 5 bases not matched to a gene. The CDR3 loop spans 14 amino acids. Per germline, CDR1 LGHDT and CDR2 YNNKEL (reference sequence). The CDR3 region is CASSQGNRGQPQHF. CDR3 bases: TGTGCCAGCAGCCAGGGCAACAGGGGTCAGCCCCAGCATTTT.

This rearrangement joins TRBV29-1 to TRBJ1-1; TRBD1 might be the D (6 bases). Germline values: CDR1 SQVTM, CDR2 ANQGSEA. This CDR3 has 13 residues. With 4 bases removed from V and 2 bases from J, the gap between germline ends came to 11 bases. CDR3 coding DNA: TGCAGCGTTGGGGGAGGGGGTAACACTGAAGCTTTCTTT. Protein product: CSVGGGGNTEAFF. Supplemented by reference TRBV29-1 and TRBJ1-1, the full variable domain reads SAVISQKPSRDICQRGTSLTIQCQVDSQVTMMFWYRQQPGQSLTLIATANQGSEATYESGFVIDKFPISRPNLTFSTLTVSNMSPEDSSIYLCSVGGGGNTEAFFGQGTRLTVV.

This clone came up a few times. The chain carries TRBV11-1 and TRBJ2-7; the match to TRBD1 covers 7 bases. With V trimmed by 4 bases and J by 0 bases, 3 bases remained unmatched. The CDR3 spans 14 residues. Germline V gene sequence: CDR1 SGHAT, CDR2 FQDESV (reference sequence). The CDR3 here is CASSSRDSSYEQYF. The CDR3, as DNA: TGTGCCAGCAGCTCCCGGGACAGCTCCTACGAGCAGTACTTC.

The gene calls are TRBV6-5 and TRBJ2-1, with D perhaps TRBD2 (5 bases). CDR1 is MNHEY, CDR2 SVGAGI, per germline. The CDR3 contains 16 residues. V dropped 2 bases and J dropped 9 bases, with 20 bases sitting between them. CDR3 amino acids: CASSYAAGGVFGEQFF. Written as DNA, the CDR3 is TGTGCCAGCAGTTACGCGGCAGGAGGAGTTTTTGGTGAGCAGTTCTTC.